This passage covers 23 T cell receptor beta chains from one sample sequenced in a study of T cell repertoires in cytomegalovirus infection. The antigens for these receptors are not known. TCRdb recomputed calls from the reads with MiXCR, one row per CDR3 protein. The sample has some 320,000 distinct CDR3 sequences, about 29% seen once. Sample: cultured PBMCs, taken from culture after CMV antigen stimulation. The receptors stem from a human donor in good health (CMV status not recorded). Some clones in this sample may be carry-over from other donors' samples.

Only a few counts were recorded for this clonotype. The chain combines TRBV15 with TRBJ1-4; 10 bases agree with TRBD1. The CDR3 is 16 residues long. Germline V lookup: CDR1 LNHNV, CDR2 YYDKDF (reference sequence). V shed 5 bases, J shed 0 bases, and the junction held 3 bases outside the gene matches. CDR3 residues: CATSGGQGTTNEKLFF. The CDR3 DNA reads TGTGCCACCAGCGGGGGACAGGGGACAACTAATGAAAAACTGTTTTTT.

This chain joins TRBV2 and TRBJ1-2; D might be TRBD1 (6 bases). The germline V and J ends were trimmed by 2 bases and 4 bases, with 11 bases remaining between them. The CDR3 has 14 residues. Germline CDR1 is SNHLY and CDR2 is FYNNEI. The CDR3 nucleotides are TGTGCCAGCAGTGAAATAACAGGGCTCTATGGCTACACCTTC. Translated, it gives CASSEITGLYGYTF.

CDR3: CASSSQGAGNEKLFF. DNA for the CDR3: TGTGCCAGCAGCTCCCAGGGGGCTGGGAATGAAAAACTGTTTTTT. This chain joins TRBV7-2 and TRBJ1-4; 8 bases are shared with TRBD1. Trimming removed 4 bases from V and 5 bases from J; junction bases left unmatched: 6. CDR1 SGHTA and CDR2 FQGNSA come from the germline V gene. CDR3 length equals 15 residues.

This sequence joins TRBV6-2 or TRBV6-3 and TRBJ2-2; D is uncertain. The length of the CDR3 is 18 residues. Trimming removed 5 bases from V and 6 bases from J, with 25 bases in between. Germline V gene data show CDR1 as MNHEY and CDR2 as SVGEGT. The CDR3 sequence: CASSEVRSPLRSAGELFF. DNA of the CDR3: TGTGCCAGCAGTGAAGTACGATCCCCCCTGAGGTCGGCCGGGGAGCTGTTTTTT.

Only a few counts were recorded for this clonotype. The chain has TRBV11-2 and TRBJ2-6; TRBD1 matches at 7 bases. The V and J ends lost 5 bases and 0 bases, in that order; junction bases with no gene match: 7. The V gene's germline CDR1 is SGHAT and CDR2 FQNNGV. The CDR3 covers 17 residues. Here the CDR3 DNA reads TGTGCCAGCAGCCTCGACAACAGGGGCTCTGGGGCCAACGTCCTGACTTTC. It encodes CASSLDNRGSGANVLTF. Full variable domain (remainder filled in from reference TRBV11-2 and TRBJ2-6): EAGVAQSPRYKIIEKRQSVAFWCNPISGHATLYWYQQILGQGPKLLIQFQNNGVVDDSQLPKDRFSAERLKGVDSTLKIQPAKLEDSAVYLCASSLDNRGSGANVLTFGAGSRLTVL.

Of note for this clonotype: This may come from a read error, since a much larger clone is one base off. J is TRBJ2-4 and V is TRBV7-9, with a possible D match to TRBD1 (6 bases). Trimming stripped 5 bases from V and 8 bases from J, with 13 bases between. The CDR3 is made up of 13 amino acids. The germline V gene has CDR1 SEHNR and CDR2 FQNEAQ (reference sequence). In DNA form, the CDR3 reads TGTGCCAGCAGCCTCGGGACAATGGACATTCAGTACTTC. Amino acids: CASSLGTMDIQYF.

This chain links TRBV6-1 with TRBJ1-5, with 8 bases identical to TRBD1. V lost 5 bases and J lost 7; bases outside the gene matches: 7. Per the germline V gene, CDR1 is MNHNS and CDR2 is SASEGT. There are 14 residues in the CDR3. The chain's CDR3 is CASSYRTGQQPQHF. DNA of the CDR3: TGTGCCAGCAGTTACAGGACAGGGCAGCAGCCCCAGCATTTT.

This chain joins TRBV24-1 and TRBJ2-1; D may be TRBD2 (7 bases). Germline V CDR1 and CDR2: KGHDR, SFDVKD. The ends were cut back, 4 bases at V and 2 bases at J, with 11 bases in the middle. The CDR3 is 15 residues long. The CDR3 DNA reads TGTGCCACCAGTGAATCGGGGGGCACCTACAATGAGCAGTTCTTC. Its protein is CATSESGGTYNEQFF.

This clonotype turned up a few times. V usage is TRBV9 and J usage is TRBJ2-4, with 7 bases that match TRBD2. Looked up from germline, CDR1 is SGDLS and CDR2 is YYNGEE. V trimming: 1 base; J trimming: 3 bases; junction bases outside the gene matches: 13. This CDR3 has 18 amino acids. CDR3 amino acids: CASSVFPQLAPGKNIQYF. CDR3 sequence (DNA): TGTGCCAGCAGCGTATTCCCCCAACTAGCGCCCGGCAAAAACATTCAGTACTTC.

V is TRBV12-3 or TRBV12-4 and J is TRBJ1-1; 7 bases fit TRBD1. V shed 5 bases and J 11 bases; nucleotides not matched to a gene: 11. The CDR3 consists of 13 residues. CDR3 residues: CASSLRQGDWAFF. Here the CDR3 DNA reads TGTGCCAGCAGTCTCCGACAGGGTGATTGGGCTTTCTTT.

The chain uses TRBV12-3 or TRBV12-4 and TRBJ2-1; D may match TRBD1 or TRBD2 (5 bases each). V was trimmed by 0 bases and J by 0 bases, leaving 33 bases between them. The CDR3 extends over 24 amino acids. The chain's CDR3 is CASSLARWGSSGAPPGSSYNEQFF. As DNA, the CDR3 is TGTGCCAGCAGTTTAGCGCGGTGGGGCTCAAGCGGAGCCCCCCCCGGAAGCTCCTACAATGAGCAGTTCTTC.

The rearrangement joins TRBV7-2 to TRBJ2-1; D possibly corresponds to TRBD2 (5 bases). CDR3 size: 13 residues. Germline values: CDR1 SGHTA, CDR2 FQGNSA. V lost 7 bases to trimming and J lost 6 bases, with 13 bases between them. The CDR3 here is CASIPGRVNEQFF. The DNA for the CDR3 is TGTGCCAGCATCCCCGGGCGGGTCAATGAGCAGTTCTTC.

This clonotype came up a few times. This chain joins TRBV5-4 and TRBJ1-2, with D possibly being TRBD1 (6 bases). The germline gives CDR1 SGHNT, CDR2 YYREEE (reference sequence). Trimming left V 3 bases short and J 2 bases short, with 11 bases between. The CDR3 is 14 amino acids. CDR3 coding DNA: TGTGCCAGCAGCTCCGGGACATACAACTATGGCTACACCTTC. It translates to CASSSGTYNYGYTF.

This clonotype occurred a few times. The chain joins TRBV24-1 to TRBJ1-2, with a tentative D call TRBD1 (6 bases). The germline V gene has CDR1 KGHDR and CDR2 SFDVKD. The CDR3 consists of 14 residues. V was cut by 4 bases and J by 1 base, with 9 bases left in between. The CDR3 reads CATSEHRDNYGYTF. The CDR3 bases are TGTGCCACCAGTGAGCACAGGGATAACTATGGCTACACCTTC.

This chain connects TRBV6-2 or TRBV6-3 to TRBJ1-5; D is ambiguous. Looked up from germline, CDR1 is MNHEY and CDR2 is SVGEGT. With 11 bases removed from V and 5 bases from J, the gap between germline ends came to 4 bases. This CDR3 comprises 9 residues. CDR3 region: CASHQPQHF. The CDR3 nucleotides are TGTGCCTCCCATCAGCCCCAGCATTTT.

As to this clonotype: The junction does not match germline at one end; this may be a read error. The CDR3 sequence is CASSTNNEQFF. The CDR3 DNA sequence: TGTGCCAGCAGCACCAACAACGAGCAGTTCTTC. This chain links TRBV7-3 with TRBJ2-1; no clear D. This CDR3 has 11 amino acids. Germline CDR1 SGHTA, CDR2 FQGTGA.

This clonotype was detected many times. The CDR3 loop reads CASSSYQGVTTEAFF. The CDR3 nucleotides read TGTGCCAGCAGCTCATATCAGGGGGTGACCACTGAAGCTTTCTTT. The gene calls are TRBV11-2 and TRBJ1-1; 7 bases are a match to TRBD1. Germline V gene data show CDR1 as SGHAT and CDR2 as FQNNGV. This CDR3 has 15 residues. Trimming removed 4 bases from V and 4 bases from J; junction bases left unmatched: 9.

This clonotype appeared a few times. The rearrangement uses TRBV27 and TRBJ2-1; 7 bases fit TRBD2. CDR1 MNHEY and CDR2 SMNVEV come from the germline V gene (reference sequence). V lost 3 bases to trimming and J lost 1 base; unmatched junction nucleotides: 6. This CDR3 is built from 16 residues. The CDR3 nucleotides are TGTGCCAGCAGTTTGGGGGGGAGACCTTCCTACAATGAGCAGTTCTTC. Translation: CASSLGGRPSYNEQFF.

This clonotype was recorded many times. V usage is TRBV7-2 and J usage is TRBJ1-4; D call uncertain. Trimming pared 5 bases from V and 3 bases from J, leaving 4 bases between. CDR3 length equals 12 residues. Germline-derived CDR1 and CDR2 are SGHTA and FQGNSA. The chain's CDR3 is CASSGANEKLFF. CDR3 DNA: TGTGCCAGCAGCGGGGCTAATGAAAAACTGTTTTTT.

This clonotype turned up a few times. The chain joins TRBV27 to TRBJ1-6, with D perhaps TRBD1 (6 bases). Looked up from germline, CDR1 is MNHEY and CDR2 is SMNVEV (reference sequence). The ends were cut back, 2 bases at V and 9 bases at J, with 17 bases in the middle. The CDR3 consists of 16 residues. DNA for the CDR3: TGTGCCAGCAGTTTAAATCGGGGACATGGTCCTTCACCCCTCCACTTT. Translation: CASSLNRGHGPSPLHF.

The rearrangement uses TRBV4-1 and TRBJ1-1; D remains unclear. V gave up 1 base and J gave up 4 bases, with 7 bases separating them. Germline V CDR1 and CDR2: MGHRA, YSYEKL. CDR3 length: 13 residues. CDR3: CASSQGWVTEAFF. The CDR3 DNA reads TGCGCCAGCAGCCAAGGGTGGGTCACTGAAGCTTTCTTT.

The chain employs TRBV30 and TRBJ2-3; 7 bases line up with TRBD2. CDR3 length: 14 amino acids. Losses at the gene ends were 4 bases for V and 5 bases for J; bases not matched to a gene: 9. Germline V gives CDR1 GTSNPN, CDR2 SVGIG (reference sequence). The CDR3 loop reads CAWNGRGLGDTQYF. In DNA, the CDR3 is TGTGCCTGGAATGGGAGGGGTCTGGGAGATACGCAGTATTTT.

This clonotype was counted between two and nine times. The V call is TRBV6-5, the J call TRBJ1-1, with D perhaps TRBD1 (5 bases). The CDR3 length is 15 residues. Germline values: CDR1 MNHEY, CDR2 SVGAGI. The V end lost 6 bases, the J end lost 10 bases, and 24 bases lay between the germline ends. The CDR3 loop reads CASSGGGGVGRGAFF. DNA of the CDR3: TGTGCCAGCAGCGGCGGGGGAGGAGTCGGAAGGGGAGCTTTCTTT.